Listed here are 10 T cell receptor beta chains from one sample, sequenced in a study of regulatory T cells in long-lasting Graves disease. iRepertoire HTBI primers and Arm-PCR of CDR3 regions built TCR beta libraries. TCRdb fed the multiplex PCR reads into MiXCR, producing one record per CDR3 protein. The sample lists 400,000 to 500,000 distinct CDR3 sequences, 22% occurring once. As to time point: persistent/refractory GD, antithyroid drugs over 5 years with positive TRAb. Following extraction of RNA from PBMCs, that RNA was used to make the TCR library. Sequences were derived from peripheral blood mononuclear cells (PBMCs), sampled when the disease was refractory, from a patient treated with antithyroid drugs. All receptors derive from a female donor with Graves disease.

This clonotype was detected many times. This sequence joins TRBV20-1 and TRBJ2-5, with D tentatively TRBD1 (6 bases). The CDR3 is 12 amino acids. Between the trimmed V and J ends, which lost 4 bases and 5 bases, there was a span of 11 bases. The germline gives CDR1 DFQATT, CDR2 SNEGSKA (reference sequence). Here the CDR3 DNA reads TGCAGTGCTATAACAGGGACGGAGACCCAGTACTTC. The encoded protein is CSAITGTETQYF.

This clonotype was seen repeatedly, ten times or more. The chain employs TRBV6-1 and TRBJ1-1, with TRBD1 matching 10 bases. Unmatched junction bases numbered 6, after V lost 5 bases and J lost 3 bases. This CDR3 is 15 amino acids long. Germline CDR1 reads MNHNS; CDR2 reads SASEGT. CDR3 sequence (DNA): TGTGCCAGCAGTCGACAGGGGGCTGTAGACACTGAAGCTTTCTTT. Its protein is CASSRQGAVDTEAFF.

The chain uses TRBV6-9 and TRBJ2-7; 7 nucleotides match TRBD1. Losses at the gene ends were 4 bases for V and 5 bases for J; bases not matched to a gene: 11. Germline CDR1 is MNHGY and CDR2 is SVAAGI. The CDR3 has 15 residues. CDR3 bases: TGTGCCAGCAGTTTCACACCGGGACAGTCGGACGAGCAGTACTTC. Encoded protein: CASSFTPGQSDEQYF.

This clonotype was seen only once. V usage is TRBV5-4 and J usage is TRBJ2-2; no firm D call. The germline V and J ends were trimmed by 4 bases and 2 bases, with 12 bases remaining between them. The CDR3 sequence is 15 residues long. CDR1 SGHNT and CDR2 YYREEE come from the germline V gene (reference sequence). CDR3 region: CASSRSWGNTGELFF. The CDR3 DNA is TGTGCCAGCAGCCGTAGCTGGGGAAACACCGGGGAGCTGTTTTTT.

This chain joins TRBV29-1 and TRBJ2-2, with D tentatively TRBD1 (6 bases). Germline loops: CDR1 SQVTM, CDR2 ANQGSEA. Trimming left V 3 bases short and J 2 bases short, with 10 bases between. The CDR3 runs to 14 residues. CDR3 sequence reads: CSVERTANTGELFF. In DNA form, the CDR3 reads TGCAGCGTTGAGCGGACAGCAAACACCGGGGAGCTGTTTTTT.

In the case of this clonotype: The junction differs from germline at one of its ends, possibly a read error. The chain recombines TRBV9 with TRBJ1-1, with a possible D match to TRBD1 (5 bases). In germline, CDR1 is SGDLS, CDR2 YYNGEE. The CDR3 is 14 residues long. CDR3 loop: CASSVQGLNAEAFF. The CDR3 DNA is TGTGCCAGCAGCGTGCAGGGTTTGAACGCTGAAGCTTTCTTT.

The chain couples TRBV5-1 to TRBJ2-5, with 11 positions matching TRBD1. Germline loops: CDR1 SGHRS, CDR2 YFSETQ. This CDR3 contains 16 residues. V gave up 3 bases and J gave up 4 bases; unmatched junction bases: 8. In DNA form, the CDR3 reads TGCGCCAGCAGCTCGGGGGACAGGGGGTCGGCAGAGACCCAGTACTTC. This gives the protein CASSSGDRGSAETQYF.

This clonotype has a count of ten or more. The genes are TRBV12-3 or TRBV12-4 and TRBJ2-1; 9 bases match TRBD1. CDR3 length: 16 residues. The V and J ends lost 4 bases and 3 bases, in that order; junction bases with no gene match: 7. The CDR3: CASSSRDRVSYNEQFF. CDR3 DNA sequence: TGTGCCAGCAGTTCTCGGGACAGGGTAAGCTACAATGAGCAGTTCTTC.

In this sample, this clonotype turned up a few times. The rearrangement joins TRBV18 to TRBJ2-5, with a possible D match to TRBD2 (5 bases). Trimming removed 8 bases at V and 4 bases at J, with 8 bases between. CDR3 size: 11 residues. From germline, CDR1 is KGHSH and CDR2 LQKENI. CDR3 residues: CASDEGETQYF. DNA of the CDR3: TGTGCCAGCGACGAGGGAGAGACCCAGTACTTC.

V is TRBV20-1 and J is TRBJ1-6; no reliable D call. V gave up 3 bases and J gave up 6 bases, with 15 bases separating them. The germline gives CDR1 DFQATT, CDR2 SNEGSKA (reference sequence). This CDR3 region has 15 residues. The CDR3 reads CSASLGWALNSPLHF. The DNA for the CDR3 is TGCAGTGCTAGCTTGGGCTGGGCCCTTAATTCACCCCTCCACTTT.